Following are 11 T cell receptor beta chains from one sample sequenced in a study of blood T cell repertoires in COVID-19. Only in-frame clones appear in the TCRdb table, and some are missing; sequencing was by immunoSEQ multiplex PCR. The table lists approximately 16,000 clones, around 90% of them singletons. The sequenced sample was peripheral blood. The receptors were sampled from a woman in her 70s in a cohort sampled during active or convalescent COVID-19.

The chain recombines TRBV20-1 with TRBJ1-2; no firm D call. Germline CDR1 DFQATT, CDR2 SNEGSKA (reference sequence). CDR3 size: 10 residues. V lost 3 bases and J 7 bases, leaving 6 bases between the germline ends. The CDR3 bases are TGCAGTGCTAGCCATAGTGGCTACACCTTC. As protein: CSASHSGYTF.

The chain employs TRBV28 and TRBJ2-1; D uncertain. The CDR3 has 15 amino acids. Per germline, CDR1 MDHEN and CDR2 SYDVKM. V lost 8 bases and J lost 0, with 14 bases in between. This chain's CDR3 is CASGGVESSYNEQFF. Here the CDR3 DNA reads TGTGCCAGCGGCGGAGTGGAAAGCTCCTACAATGAGCAGTTCTTC.

The chain recombines TRBV10-3 with TRBJ1-2, with TRBD1 as a possible D gene (5 bases). This CDR3 is built from 14 residues. V lost 6 bases to trimming and J lost 0 bases, with 11 bases between them. The germline V gene has CDR1 ENHRY and CDR2 SYGVKD. This CDR3 reads CAIRKTDTNYGYTF. The CDR3 nucleotides read TGTGCCATCAGAAAGACAGACACTAACTATGGCTACACCTTC.

The chain employs TRBV7-8 and TRBJ2-3, with 7 bases matching TRBD2. Losses at the gene ends were 5 bases for V and 1 base for J; bases not matched to a gene: 6. Germline V lookup: CDR1 SGHVS, CDR2 FQNEAQ. This CDR3 is 15 amino acids long. The DNA of the CDR3 is TGTGCCAGCAGCCCCAGCGGGGTGGGCACAGATACGCAGTATTTT. This codes for CASSPSGVGTDTQYF.

This sequence joins TRBV21-1 and TRBJ2-7; the listed D gene, TRBD1, was not tested against the DNA. TRBV21-1 is an annotated pseudogene. The CDR3 spans 15 residues. DNA of the CDR3: TGTGCCAGCAGCAAGACAGGGCACGGCTCATACGAGCAGTACTTC. Its protein product is CASSKTGHGSYEQYF.

V and J are TRBV27 and TRBJ1-3; 10 nucleotides line up with TRBD1. The CDR3 contains 13 residues. Germline trimming cut 9 bases from V and 5 bases from J; bases unmatched to any gene: 4. CDR1 is MNHEY and CDR2 is SMNVEV in the germline V gene (reference sequence). The CDR3 nucleotides read TGTGCCAGTGGGACAGGGGACAGAAACACCATATATTTT. Protein sequence: CASGTGDRNTIYF.

CDR3 in DNA: TGCGCCAGCAGCCAAGGGGGACAGGGTCCTATACCAACTAATGAAAAACTGTTTTTT. Its translation: CASSQGGQGPIPTNEKLFF. This chain joins TRBV4-1 and TRBJ1-4; 9 bases match TRBD1. This CDR3 is built from 19 residues. Unmatched junction bases numbered 9, after V lost 1 base and J lost 0 bases. Germline CDR1 and CDR2: MGHRA and YSYEKL.

The rearrangement links TRBV28 to TRBJ1-1; possibly TRBD1 for D (6 bases). The V gene lost 6 bases and the J gene lost 7 bases, with 18 bases spanning the gap. Germline V gene sequence: CDR1 MDHEN, CDR2 SYDVKM. The CDR3 length is 14 residues. The CDR3 here is CASRPLGGRGEAFF. The CDR3 DNA reads as TGTGCCAGCAGACCACTGGGGGGGCGGGGTGAAGCTTTCTTT.

The chain carries TRBV19 and TRBJ1-6; possibly TRBD1 for D (6 bases). Deletions cut 5 bases from V and 7 bases from J, with 18 bases between. The CDR3 loop spans 16 amino acids. Germline loops: CDR1 LNHDA, CDR2 SQIVND (reference sequence). Here the CDR3 DNA reads TGTGCCAGTAGTGTTACTTACAGGGCGAACAATTCACCCCTCCACTTT. Amino acids: CASSVTYRANNSPLHF.

Details on this clone: One end of the junction is discordant with germline, which a read error may explain. The V call is TRBV6-1, the J call TRBJ2-7; 8 bases map to TRBD2. Germline V gene data show CDR1 as MNHNS and CDR2 as SASEGT. The CDR3 totals 12 residues. For the CDR3, the DNA is TGTGCCAGCAGTGAATCAACGGGACTAGAGTTCTTC. Amino acid sequence: CASSESTGLEFF.

The rearrangement links TRBV5-1 to TRBJ1-4, with 7 bases that match TRBD1. Germline CDR1 and CDR2: SGHRS and YFSETQ. Trimming removed 2 bases from V and 0 bases from J; junction bases left unmatched: 7. The CDR3 covers 17 residues. The chain's CDR3 is CASSFLWQGATNEKLFF. The CDR3, as DNA: TGCGCCAGCAGCTTCCTATGGCAGGGGGCAACTAATGAAAAACTGTTTTTT. Combining the CDR3 with reference TRBV5-1 and TRBJ1-4 gives the whole variable domain KAGVTQTPRYLIKTRGQQVTLSCSPISGHRSVSWYQQTPGQGLQFLFEYFSETQRNKGNFPGRFSGRQFSNSRSEMNVSTLELGDSALYLCASSFLWQGATNEKLFFGSGTQLSVL.